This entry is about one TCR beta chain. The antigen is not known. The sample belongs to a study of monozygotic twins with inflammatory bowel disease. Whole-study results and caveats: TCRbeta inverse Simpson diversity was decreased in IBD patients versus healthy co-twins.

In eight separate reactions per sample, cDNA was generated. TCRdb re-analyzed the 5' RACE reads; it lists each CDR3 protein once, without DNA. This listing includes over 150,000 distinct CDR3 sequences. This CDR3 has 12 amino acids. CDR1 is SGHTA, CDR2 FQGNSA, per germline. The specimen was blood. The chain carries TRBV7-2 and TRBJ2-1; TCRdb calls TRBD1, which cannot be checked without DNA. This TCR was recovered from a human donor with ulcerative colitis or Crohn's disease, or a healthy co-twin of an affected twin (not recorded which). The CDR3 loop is CASSLGDRGRVF.